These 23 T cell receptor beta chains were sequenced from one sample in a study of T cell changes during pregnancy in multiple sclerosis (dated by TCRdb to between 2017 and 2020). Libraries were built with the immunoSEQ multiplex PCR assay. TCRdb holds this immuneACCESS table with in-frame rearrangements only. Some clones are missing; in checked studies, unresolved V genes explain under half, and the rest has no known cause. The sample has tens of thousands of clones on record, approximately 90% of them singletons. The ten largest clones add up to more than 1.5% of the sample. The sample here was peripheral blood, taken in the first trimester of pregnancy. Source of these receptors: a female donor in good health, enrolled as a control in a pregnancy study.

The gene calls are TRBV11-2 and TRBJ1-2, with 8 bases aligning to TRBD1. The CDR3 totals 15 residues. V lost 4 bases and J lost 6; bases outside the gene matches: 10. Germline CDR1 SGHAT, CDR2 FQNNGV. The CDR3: CASSSPRTGKNGYTF. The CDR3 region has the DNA TGTGCCAGCAGCTCACCACGGACAGGGAAGAATGGCTACACCTTC. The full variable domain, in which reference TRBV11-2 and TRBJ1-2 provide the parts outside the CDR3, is EAGVAQSPRYKIIEKRQSVAFWCNPISGHATLYWYQQILGQGPKLLIQFQNNGVVDDSQLPKDRFSAERLKGVDSTLKIQPAKLEDSAVYLCASSSPRTGKNGYTFGSGTRLTVV.

The CDR3 sequence is CASSQDVRGTEAFF. CDR3 DNA sequence: TGCGCCAGCAGCCAAGATGTCAGGGGCACTGAAGCTTTCTTT. The V call is TRBV4-3, the J call TRBJ1-1; tentative D call: TRBD1 (6 bases). The CDR3 has 14 residues. V lost 0 bases and J 4 bases, leaving 9 bases between the germline ends. The germline V gene encodes CDR1 LGHNA and CDR2 YSLEER.

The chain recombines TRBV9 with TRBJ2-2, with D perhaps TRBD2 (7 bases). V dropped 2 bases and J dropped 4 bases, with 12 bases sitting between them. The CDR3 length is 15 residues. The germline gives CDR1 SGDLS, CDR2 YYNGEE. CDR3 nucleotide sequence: TGTGCCAGCAGCGTCGGGGGGCCCATCACCGGGGAGCTGTTTTTT. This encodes CASSVGGPITGELFF.

This CDR3 is CASSSRADTGELFF. The CDR3 region has the DNA TGTGCCAGCAGTAGCAGGGCGGACACCGGGGAGCTGTTTTTT. The chain employs TRBV5-6 and TRBJ2-2, with D possibly being TRBD1 (5 bases). V lost 5 bases, J lost 3 bases, and 11 bases lay in between. This CDR3 contains 14 residues. Germline V gene data show CDR1 as SGHDT and CDR2 as YYEEEE.

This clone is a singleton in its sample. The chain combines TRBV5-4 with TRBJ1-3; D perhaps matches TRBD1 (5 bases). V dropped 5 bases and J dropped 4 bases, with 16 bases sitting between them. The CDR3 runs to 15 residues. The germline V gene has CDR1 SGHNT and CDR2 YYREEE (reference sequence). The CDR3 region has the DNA TGTGCCAGCAGGTCCGGGACTCTACCCGGAAACACCATATATTTT. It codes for CASRSGTLPGNTIYF.

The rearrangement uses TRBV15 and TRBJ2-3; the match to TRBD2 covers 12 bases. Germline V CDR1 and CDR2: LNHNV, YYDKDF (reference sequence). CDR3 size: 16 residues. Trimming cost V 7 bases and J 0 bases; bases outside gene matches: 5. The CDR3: CATKPGLAGSTDTQYF. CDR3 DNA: TGTGCCACCAAGCCAGGACTAGCGGGGAGCACAGATACGCAGTATTTT. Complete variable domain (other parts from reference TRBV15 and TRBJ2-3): DAMVIQNPRYQVTQFGKPVTLSCSQTLNHNVMYWYQQKSSQAPKLLFHYYDKDFNNEADTPDNFQSRRPNTSFCFLDIRSPGLGDTAMYLCATKPGLAGSTDTQYFGPGTRLTVL.

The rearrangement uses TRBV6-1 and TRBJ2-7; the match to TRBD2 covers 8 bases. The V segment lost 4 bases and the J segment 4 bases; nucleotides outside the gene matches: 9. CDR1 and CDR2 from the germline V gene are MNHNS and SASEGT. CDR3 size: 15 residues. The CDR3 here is CASSAHSRGAYEQYF. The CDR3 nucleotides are TGTGCCAGCAGTGCCCACTCGCGGGGGGCTTACGAGCAGTACTTC.

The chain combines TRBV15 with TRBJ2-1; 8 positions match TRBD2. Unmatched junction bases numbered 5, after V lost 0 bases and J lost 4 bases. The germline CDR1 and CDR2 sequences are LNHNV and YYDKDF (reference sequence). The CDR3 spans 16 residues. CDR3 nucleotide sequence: TGTGCCACCAGCAGAGATCGGGGGGGGTGGTACAATGAGCAGTTCTTC. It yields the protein CATSRDRGGWYNEQFF.

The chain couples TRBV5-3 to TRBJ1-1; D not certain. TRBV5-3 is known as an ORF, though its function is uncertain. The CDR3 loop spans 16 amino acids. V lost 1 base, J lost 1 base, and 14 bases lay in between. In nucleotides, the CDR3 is TGTGCCAGAAGCTTGAGAGTCTCCGCGGGGAACACTGAAGCTTTCTTT. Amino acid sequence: CARSLRVSAGNTEAFF.

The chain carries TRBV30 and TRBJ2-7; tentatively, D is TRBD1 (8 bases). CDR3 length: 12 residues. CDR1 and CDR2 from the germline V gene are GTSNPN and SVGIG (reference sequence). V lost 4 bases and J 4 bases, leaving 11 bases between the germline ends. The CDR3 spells CAWKQGGYEQYF. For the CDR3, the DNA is TGTGCCTGGAAACAGGGGGGGTACGAGCAGTACTTC.

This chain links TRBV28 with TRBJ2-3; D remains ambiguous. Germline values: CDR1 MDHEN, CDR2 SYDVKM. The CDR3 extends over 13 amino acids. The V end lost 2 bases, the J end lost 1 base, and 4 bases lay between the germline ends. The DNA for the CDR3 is TGTGCCAGCAGTTTACAGGGCACAGATACGCAGTATTTT. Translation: CASSLQGTDTQYF.

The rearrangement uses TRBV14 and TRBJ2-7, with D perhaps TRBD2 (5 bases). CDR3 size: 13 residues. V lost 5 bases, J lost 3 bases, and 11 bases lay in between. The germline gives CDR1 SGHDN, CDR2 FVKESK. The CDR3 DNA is TGTGCCAGCAGCGGAGGTGTCAGCTACGAGCAGTACTTC. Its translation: CASSGGVSYEQYF.

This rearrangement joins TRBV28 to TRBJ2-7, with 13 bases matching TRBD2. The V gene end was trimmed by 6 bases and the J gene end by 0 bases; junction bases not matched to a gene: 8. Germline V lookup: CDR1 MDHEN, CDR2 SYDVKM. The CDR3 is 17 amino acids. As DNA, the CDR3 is TGTGCCAGCAGCATACTAGCGGGGGGGGGAAGCTCCTACGAGCAGTACTTC. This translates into CASSILAGGGSSYEQYF.

The CDR3 region has the DNA TGTGCCTGGAGTGAACAGAGCAATCAGCCCCAGCATTTT. Translating gives CAWSEQSNQPQHF. The chain links TRBV30 to TRBJ1-5; D is ambiguous. Germline V gives CDR1 GTSNPN, CDR2 SVGIG (reference sequence). Trimming pared 1 base from V and 1 base from J, leaving 5 bases between. The CDR3 runs to 13 residues.

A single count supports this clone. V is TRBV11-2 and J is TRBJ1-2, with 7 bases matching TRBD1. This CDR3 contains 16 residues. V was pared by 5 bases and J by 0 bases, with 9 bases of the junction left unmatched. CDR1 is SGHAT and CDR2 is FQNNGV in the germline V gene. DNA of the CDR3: TGTGCCAGCAGCATTGACAGGGTGAAAGCTAACTATGGCTACACCTTC. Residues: CASSIDRVKANYGYTF.

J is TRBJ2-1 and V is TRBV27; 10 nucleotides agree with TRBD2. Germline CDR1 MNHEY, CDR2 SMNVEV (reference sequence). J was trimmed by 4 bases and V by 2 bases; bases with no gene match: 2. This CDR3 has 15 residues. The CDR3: CASSLGLADYNEQFF. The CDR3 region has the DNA TGTGCCAGCAGTTTAGGACTAGCGGATTACAATGAGCAGTTCTTC.

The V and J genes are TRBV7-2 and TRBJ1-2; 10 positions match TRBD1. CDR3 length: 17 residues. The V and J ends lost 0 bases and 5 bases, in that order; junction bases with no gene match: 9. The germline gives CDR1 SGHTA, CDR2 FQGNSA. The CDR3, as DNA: TGTGCCAGCAGCTTAGCCGGGACAGGGGTTTTCGGGTATGGCTACACCTTC. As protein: CASSLAGTGVFGYGYTF.

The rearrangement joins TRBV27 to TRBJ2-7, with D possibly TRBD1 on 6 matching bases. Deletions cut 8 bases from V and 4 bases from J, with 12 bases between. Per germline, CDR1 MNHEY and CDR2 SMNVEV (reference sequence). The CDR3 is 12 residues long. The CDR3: CASGRGLYEQYF. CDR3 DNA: TGTGCCAGCGGCAGGGGCCTTTACGAGCAGTACTTC.

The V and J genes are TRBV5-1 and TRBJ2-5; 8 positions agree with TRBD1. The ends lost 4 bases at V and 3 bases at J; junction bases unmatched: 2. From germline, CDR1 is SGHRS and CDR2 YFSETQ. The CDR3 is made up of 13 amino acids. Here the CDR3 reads CASSPDREETQYF. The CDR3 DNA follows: TGCGCCAGCAGCCCGGACAGGGAAGAGACCCAGTACTTC.

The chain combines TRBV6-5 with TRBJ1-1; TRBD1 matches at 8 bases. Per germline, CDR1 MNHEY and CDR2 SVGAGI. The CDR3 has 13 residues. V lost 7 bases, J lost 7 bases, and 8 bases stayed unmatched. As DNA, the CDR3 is TGTGCCAGCACCCAGGGGGCAGAGCTTGAAGCTTTCTTT. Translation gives CASTQGAELEAFF.

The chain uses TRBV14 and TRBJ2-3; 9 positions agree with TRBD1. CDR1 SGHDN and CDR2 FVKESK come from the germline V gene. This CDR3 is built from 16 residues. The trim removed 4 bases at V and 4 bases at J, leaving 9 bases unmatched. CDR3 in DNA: TGTGCCAGCAGCCCCCAGGGACAGGGAGGACCAGATACGCAGTATTTT. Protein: CASSPQGQGGPDTQYF.

The DNA of the CDR3 is TGTGCCAGCAGCGCTGACAGGGGTTACTACAATGAGCAGTTCTTC. Protein sequence: CASSADRGYYNEQFF. The chain has TRBV2 and TRBJ2-1; 8 nucleotides line up with TRBD1. The CDR3 sequence is 15 residues long. Germline CDR1 and CDR2: SNHLY and FYNNEI. The trim removed 6 bases at V and 3 bases at J, leaving 7 bases unmatched.

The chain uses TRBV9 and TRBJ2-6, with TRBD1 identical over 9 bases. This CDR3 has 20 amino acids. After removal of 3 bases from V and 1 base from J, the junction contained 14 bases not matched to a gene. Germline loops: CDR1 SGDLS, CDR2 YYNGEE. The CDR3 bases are TGTGCCAGCAGCGGGTCCGTGGGGGACAGGGCCACATCTGGGGCCAACGTCCTGACTTTC. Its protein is CASSGSVGDRATSGANVLTF. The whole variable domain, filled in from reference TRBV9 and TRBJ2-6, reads DSGVTQTPKHLITATGQRVTLRCSPRSGDLSVYWYQQSLDQGLQFLIQYYNGEERAKGNILERFSAQQFPDLHSELNLSSLELGDSALYFCASSGSVGDRATSGANVLTFGAGSRLTVL.